Listed below are T cell receptor beta chains from one sample, sequenced in a study of tumor and adjacent non-tumor tissue in lung cancer. From the multiplex PCR reads, TCRdb called clonotypes with MiXCR, one entry per CDR3 protein. The sample holds approximately 120,000 distinct CDR3 sequences; around 80% are singletons and the top ten take about 39%. Input material: lung tumor tissue. These TCRs come from a woman aged 55-69 years with non-small cell lung cancer. Each CDR3 is given with its conserved first and last residue. The D gene is left open where the match is weak. Some rows mark clone size as missing; the rest say once, few, many or name a class of expanded clone.

TGTGCCAACAGCTTAGCTGGGGCAGGGGTAAACACCATATATTTT CANSLAGAGVNTIYF TRBV7-8 - TRBJ1-3 -
TGTGCCAGCAACTCATATACCGGGCACACCTACAATGAGCAGTCCTTC CASNSYTGHTYNEQSF TRBV5-6 - TRBJ2-1 -
TGTGCCAGCAGCGGGGAACAGGGTCACGTGTATTTT CASSGEQGHVYF TRBV28 - TRBJ2-3 -
TGTGCCAGCAGTGAGGGTAGGATGGCGAGGAGCAATCAGCCTCAACATTTT CASSEGRMARSNQPQHF TRBV6-1 - TRBJ1-5 -
TGTGCCAGCAGTCCCTACAGCTCTGGGGCCAACGTCCTGACTTTC CASSPYSSGANVLTF TRBV6-2/TRBV6-3 - TRBJ2-6 -
TGTGCCAGCAGTAAAAGGGGTACCGGGGAGCTGTTTTTT CASSKRGTGELFF TRBV28 many TRBJ2-2 -
TGTTCCAGCAGCTTAGTTCCAGGCAGGAACACAGGGGAGCTGTTTTTT CSSSLVPGRNTGELFF TRBV11-2 - TRBJ2-2 -
TGTGCTAGTGGTGCCGGAGATGCCCAGTACTTC CASGAGDAQYF TRBV12-5 - TRBJ2-5 -
TGTGCCAGCAGCTTCGGCGGGACTAGCTACACCGGGGAGCTGTTTTTT CASSFGGTSYTGELFF TRBV7-9 once TRBJ2-2 TRBD2
TGTTCCAGCAGCCAAGTAAGACTACACGCCACAGATACACAGTATTTT CSSSQVRLHATDTQYF TRBV4-2 once TRBJ2-3 -
TGTGCCAGCAGTTTAGCGGTCTACCACGAGCAGTACTTC CASSLAVYHEQYF TRBV28 - TRBJ2-7 -
TGTGCCAGCAGCTGGGGATTTTCTAATACAGATACGCAGTATTTT CASSWGFSNTDTQYF TRBV5-6 - TRBJ2-3 -
TGCACCAGCAGCTTAGATGCAGGGAGAGAGACCCAGTACTTC CTSSLDAGRETQYF TRBV11-3 - TRBJ2-5 -
TGTGCCAGCGGGTTCTTAAGTTATGGCTACACCTTC CASGFLSYGYTF TRBV6-2/TRBV6-3 many TRBJ1-2 -
TGTGCCAGCAGTCGGAACAGGGCTGGGGGAGAGACCCAGTACTTC CASSRNRAGGETQYF TRBV12-3/TRBV12-4 many TRBJ2-5 -
TGCGCCATCAGCTTGAACGGCGGGTACGAAGAGACCCAGTACTTC CAISLNGGYEETQYF TRBV5-1 once TRBJ2-5 -
TGTGCCAGCAAAACTCACGCCCTCTCCTACGAGCAGTACTTC CASKTHALSYEQYF TRBV6-2/TRBV6-3 many TRBJ2-7 -
TGTGCCAGCAGTTTGGAGGGGAGAGTGCAGTACTTC CASSLEGRVQYF TRBV12-3/TRBV12-4 many TRBJ2-7 -
TGCAGTGATGGGACTAGCGGAGAGACCCAGTACTTC CSDGTSGETQYF TRBV29-1 few TRBJ2-5 TRBD2
TGCAGTGCCAGTGAGGGGAACAGCTATGGCTACACCTTC CSASEGNSYGYTF TRBV20-1 - TRBJ1-2 -
TGTGCCAGCAGATTGGACGGGGGAAGGACAGATACGCAGTATTTT CASRLDGGRTDTQYF TRBV5-4 - TRBJ2-3 -
TGCAGCCTCATGGGTCAGTGGGAGTCCTACAGTGAGCAGTTCTTC CSLMGQWESYSEQFF TRBV29-1 - TRBJ2-1 -
TGTGGCAGCAGTCTGGGGACGAATAGGCAGTACTTC CGSSLGTNRQYF TRBV11-2 - TRBJ2-7 -
TGTGCCAGCAGCCGGATGAGGAGACAGGGACCCCTCAATCAGCCCCAGCATTTT CASSRMRRQGPLNQPQHF TRBV6-2/TRBV6-3 - TRBJ1-5 TRBD1
TGTGCCAGCAGCTTAGCATTACAGGGGGGACCCAATGAGCAGTTCTTC CASSLALQGGPNEQFF TRBV7-8 - TRBJ2-1 TRBD1
TGTGCCAGTAGTACCCCCCCGGTCCACGAGCAGTACTTC CASSTPPVHEQYF TRBV19 - TRBJ2-7 -
TGTGCCAGCAGCATGGGACTAGTCACAGATACGCAATATTTT CASSMGLVTDTQYF TRBV11-2 once TRBJ2-3 TRBD2
TGTGCCAGCAGTCCTAGGGCCGGGGAGCTGTTTTTT CASSPRAGELFF TRBV6-1 few TRBJ2-2 -
TGTGACGGCAGCCCTCGGAGGGCCGGGGAGCTGTTTTTT CDGSPRRAGELFF TRBV11-2 - TRBJ2-2 -
TGTGCCAGCAGCCCGGACAGAAATCAGCCCCAGCATTTT CASSPDRNQPQHF TRBV7-3 - TRBJ1-5 -
TGCAGCTTTGTAACATCGGACGGGAACTATGGCTACACCTTC CSFVTSDGNYGYTF TRBV29-1 - TRBJ1-2 -
TGTGCCAGCAGTTCTTGGACGGAAACAACCTACGAGCAGTACTTC CASSSWTETTYEQYF TRBV28 few TRBJ2-7 -
TGTGCCAGCAGCACAACTGACGGGAGCTATAATGAGCAGTTCTTC CASSTTDGSYNEQFF TRBV7-3 - TRBJ2-1 -
TGTGCCTGGTATGGAGGTCCTTTGACCAATCAGCCCCAGCATTTT CAWYGGPLTNQPQHF TRBV30 - TRBJ1-5 -
TGCATTGTTACCCCAACGGGACAGCAGCAGCTCTTC CIVTPTGQQQLF TRBV29-1 - TRBJ2-1 TRBD1
TGTGCCAGCAGCTTAGCAGGGGGCCACTCCCAAGAGACCCAGTACTTC CASSLAGGHSQETQYF TRBV11-2 many TRBJ2-5 TRBD1
TGCAGTACTAGAGATCAGGGTATGATGAACACTGAAGCTTTCTTT CSTRDQGMMNTEAFF TRBV20-1 few TRBJ1-1 -
TGTGCCAGCAGTATAAACAGGGGGCCGGGAAACACTGAAGCTTTCTTT CASSINRGPGNTEAFF TRBV6-5 few TRBJ1-1 TRBD1
TGCAGCGTTGAAGAGAGTAGCGCTACGAACACCCGGGAGCTGTTTTTT CSVEESSATNTRELFF TRBV29-1 - TRBJ2-2 -
TGTGCCAACAGCTTAGATACGGGAACCAGCGAGCAGTACTTC CANSLDTGTSEQYF TRBV11-3 - TRBJ2-7 -
TGTGCCAGCAGCCCTCAGTCTGATCAGCCCCAGCATTTT CASSPQSDQPQHF TRBV11-2 - TRBJ1-5 -
TGTGCCTGGAGTACGGGACAGAATCAGCCCCAGCATTTT CAWSTGQNQPQHF TRBV30 many TRBJ1-5 TRBD1
TGTGCCAGCAGACCGCGACTAACGGGAGAATCCACCGTGGAGCTGTTTTTT CASRPRLTGESTVELFF TRBV11-1 - TRBJ2-2 -
TGTAGTCCTCATACCGGGACAGGGGGAAAAGGCTACACCTTC CSPHTGTGGKGYTF TRBV20-1 - TRBJ1-2 TRBD1
TGTGTCAGCAGCTCACAGGGCCCGCTTTATGGCTACAGCTTC CVSSSQGPLYGYSF TRBV11-1 - TRBJ1-2 -
TGTGCCAGCAGCGCCTGGACAGGGTTGAACACCAGGCAGCTGTTTTTT CASSAWTGLNTRQLFF TRBV11-1 - TRBJ2-2 TRBD1
TGTGTCAGCAGCTCCTTTAGCGGGGGGGGCGAGACCCAGTACTTC CVSSSFSGGGETQYF TRBV6-2/TRBV6-3 - TRBJ2-5 TRBD2
TGTGCCAGCACTTTTGGCCGCGTGGCGGGAGGGCAGTACTTC CASTFGRVAGGQYF TRBV28 - TRBJ2-7 TRBD2
TGTGCCAGCAGCTTAGGCCCAGGGGGAGTCCTCTATGAGCAGTCCTTC CASSLGPGGVLYEQSF TRBV11-2 - TRBJ2-1 TRBD1
TGCAATGCCCCTGATGCCGCGAGTACTAGCGGGAGAGGCAAGCAGTTCTTC CNAPDAASTSGRGKQFF TRBV20-1 - TRBJ2-1 TRBD2